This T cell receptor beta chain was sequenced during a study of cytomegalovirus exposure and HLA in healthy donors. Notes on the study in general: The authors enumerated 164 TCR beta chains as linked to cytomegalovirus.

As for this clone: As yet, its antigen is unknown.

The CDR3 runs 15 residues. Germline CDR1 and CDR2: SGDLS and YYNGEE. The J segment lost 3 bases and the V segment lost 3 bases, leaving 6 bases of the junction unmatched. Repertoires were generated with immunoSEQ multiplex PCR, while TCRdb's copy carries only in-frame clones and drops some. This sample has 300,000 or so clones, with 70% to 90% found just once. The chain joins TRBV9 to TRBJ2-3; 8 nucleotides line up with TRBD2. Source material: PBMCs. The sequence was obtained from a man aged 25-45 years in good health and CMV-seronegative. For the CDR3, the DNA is TGTGCCAGCAGCGCCGCCGGCGGGGGGACAGATACGCAGTATTTT. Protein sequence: CASSAAGGGTDTQYF.